The rows below give T cell receptor beta chains drawn from one sample of a study of T cell clonotyping in hematopoietic cell transplantation. Sequencing was performed with immunoSEQ multiplex PCR; in TCRdb, only in-frame clones are kept and a portion is missing. The table includes some 30,000 clones, over 60% detected once. This material consisted of peripheral blood mononuclear cells, taken before stem cell transplant. These receptors were collected from a woman between 25 and 40 years old with chronic myeloid leukemia. Some clones in this sample may be carry-over from other donors' samples. The CDR3 runs from the conserved cysteine through the conserved F or W. D genes are given only for firm matches.

v_gene	d_gene	j_gene	CDR3aa
TRBV4-1	TRBD1	TRBJ2-7	CASSQPRTGLAEQYF
TRBV19	NA	TRBJ2-7	CASSSGTAKYYEQYF
TRBV29-1	NA	TRBJ1-1	CSVRISEAFF
TRBV5-1	NA	TRBJ2-6	CASSVPGSGANVLTF
TRBV7-3	TRBD2	TRBJ2-7	CASSASREGEQYF
TRBV27	NA	TRBJ1-6	CASSLSSGNSPLHF
TRBV4-1	TRBD1	TRBJ2-1	CASSPGQGADEQFF
TRBV4-1	TRBD1	TRBJ1-2	CASSQVAPGQGVEGYTF
TRBV21-1	NA	TRBJ2-7	CASSKALFYEQYF
TRBV20-1	NA	TRBJ1-4	CSAERGEKLFF
TRBV27	NA	TRBJ1-1	CASSLYVNTEAFF
TRBV25-1	NA	TRBJ2-5	CASSEWETQYF
TRBV6-1	NA	TRBJ1-3	CACSGFRDSGNTIYF
TRBV30	TRBD1	TRBJ1-2	CACDRGGQGVNGYTF
TRBV6-5	TRBD2	TRBJ2-1	CASSPGEGNEQFF
TRBV19	NA	TRBJ2-2	CASREDYPSTGELFF
TRBV27	TRBD1	TRBJ1-2	CASSLMETGVGGYTF
TRBV6-5	NA	TRBJ1-2	CASTSGRGIGGYTF
TRBV5-1	NA	TRBJ1-1	CASSLFLNTEAFF
TRBV4-2	NA	TRBJ1-4	CASSPGTDNEKLFF
TRBV11-2	TRBD1	TRBJ1-4	CASGDSYLATNEKLFF
TRBV5-6	NA	TRBJ1-2	CASSSGGRGGWGYTF
TRBV30	NA	TRBJ2-1	CAWRQRGGRPDLTYNEQFF
TRBV10-3	NA	TRBJ2-1	CAISDPGNNEQFF
TRBV27	TRBD1	TRBJ1-1	CASSGGQMRNTEAFF
TRBV10-3	NA	TRBJ1-1	CAIMGSGWTEAFF
TRBV19	NA	TRBJ1-5	CASRKGNQPQHF
TRBV9	NA	TRBJ1-2	CASSPFRDYGYTF
TRBV5-1	TRBD1	TRBJ1-2	CASTDRGGYTF
TRBV4-1	NA	TRBJ1-5	CASSQVVGGDQPQHF
TRBV6-5	NA	TRBJ1-6	CASSYSFNERDSPLHF
TRBV5-1	NA	TRBJ1-2	CASSSDTSNYGYTF
TRBV28	TRBD2	TRBJ2-2	CASSLWDGGVKFF
TRBV5-1	TRBD1	TRBJ2-5	CASSPGQGGVQETQYF
TRBV19	NA	TRBJ1-4	CASSMSGRAEKLFF
TRBV6-6	TRBD2	TRBJ2-5	CASSPTGGQETQYF
TRBV30	NA	TRBJ1-2	CAWSVQGWTSTNYGYTF
TRBV6-6	TRBD1	TRBJ1-2	CASSDRDREGYTF
TRBV7-2	NA	TRBJ1-6	CASSSDRNRASPLHF
TRBV7-9	NA	TRBJ1-5	CASSLFLGQENQPQHF
TRBV4-3	TRBD1	TRBJ1-2	CASSHWDSTFNYGYTF
TRBV9	TRBD2	TRBJ2-3	CASSVDLSASGADTQYF
TRBV7-2	TRBD1	TRBJ1-1	CASSSYNQGGTEAFF
TRBV29-1	TRBD1	TRBJ1-2	CSVGQGRGSNYGYTF
TRBV25-1	NA	TRBJ1-5	CASSGQNPYQNQPQHF
TRBV29-1	NA	TRBJ2-3	CSTNSDTQYF
TRBV15	TRBD1	TRBJ1-2	CATSGQVDGYTF
TRBV13	NA	TRBJ1-2	CATKVQFLPEYTF
TRBV5-6	NA	TRBJ2-5	CASRGSGETQYF
TRBV5-1	TRBD2	TRBJ2-5	CASSSQAGFQQETQYF
TRBV7-3	NA	TRBJ2-5	CASGEQGWDGTQYF
TRBV7-8	NA	TRBJ2-7	CASSLNQLDMRQYF
TRBV9	NA	TRBJ1-3	CASSVGGKGSASGNTIYF
TRBV14	NA	TRBJ2-7	CASSPWDFSYEQYF
TRBV7-2	NA	TRBJ1-4	CASSLARRGASNEKLFF
TRBV6-5	NA	TRBJ2-2	CASRPGGPNTGELFF
TRBV5-8	NA	TRBJ1-2	CASSLELGTYGYTF